Described below is a single TCR beta chain sequence and its context. Its antigen is unidentified. Using immunoSEQ multiplex PCR, the repertoire was profiled, and TCRdb retains in-frame clones only, with some absent. The sample gives tens of thousands of clones, around 86% of which show up once; under 0.5% is in the top ten. This specimen belongs to a study of OX40 agonist ivuxolimab in advanced cancers. The wider study: Patients with hepatocellular carcinoma, melanoma, renal cell or head and neck cancer made up the dose-escalation patients. Study-wide results and caveats: Certain nonresponders likewise exhibited a low normalized T-cell clonal expansion.

The CDR3 consists of 17 residues. The V end lost 4 bases, the J end lost 2 bases, and 19 bases lay between the germline ends. CDR1 and CDR2 (germline): LNHDA, SQIVND (reference sequence). The chain carries TRBV19 and TRBJ2-3; no clear D gene. Sequencing was performed on CD4+ or CD8+ T cells sorted from blood, taken in a trial of the OX40 agonist ivuxolimab. This TCR was recovered from an adult with an advanced solid tumor such as melanoma, head and neck, liver or kidney cancer. The CDR3 here is CASSNPPMARNTDTQYF. CDR3 DNA: TGTGCCAGTAGTAACCCCCCGATGGCTAGAAACACAGATACGCAGTATTTT.